This is a list of T cell receptor beta chains from one sample in a study of cytomegalovirus exposure and HLA in healthy donors. Assay: immunoSEQ multiplex PCR; the TCRdb copy retains only in-frame clones and omits some. The sample holds over 100,000 clones, around three quarters seen once. The sequencing input was PBMCs. The receptors come from a woman aged 18 to 35 in good health and CMV-seropositive. CDR3s include the opening cysteine and the closing phenylalanine or tryptophan. The D gene is left open where the match is weak. Size values are once, few and many counts, or a class for expanded clones, and some rows have none.

J,size,V,D,CDR3,DNA
TRBJ1-4,NA,TRBV9,TRBD1,CASSVARGTGGEKLFF,TGTGCCAGCAGCGTAGCTAGGGGGACAGGCGGTGAAAAACTGTTTTTT
TRBJ2-3,once,TRBV19,TRBD1,CASSLDRGRDTQYF,TGTGCCAGTAGCCTAGACAGGGGGCGGGATACGCAGTATTTT
TRBJ2-7,NA,TRBV5-1,NA,CASSLGGFSYEQYF,TGCGCCAGCAGCTTAGGGGGTTTCTCCTACGAGCAGTACTTC
TRBJ2-2,once,TRBV15,NA,CATSRVGLSFEGGELFF,TGTGCCACCAGCAGAGTTGGACTTTCCTTTGAGGGCGGGGAGCTGTTTTTT
TRBJ1-3,NA,TRBV7-2,NA,CASRRRGSGNTIYF,TGTGCCAGCAGGCGAAGGGGCTCTGGAAACACCATATATTTT
TRBJ2-1,NA,TRBV14,TRBD2,CASSQELANEQFF,TGTGCCAGCAGCCAGGAACTAGCGAATGAGCAGTTCTTC
TRBJ2-5,NA,TRBV2,TRBD1,CASRGQFLETQYF,TGTGCCAGCAGGGGACAGTTCCTGGAGACCCAGTACTTC
TRBJ2-5,NA,TRBV7-3,NA,CASSLERQETQYF,TGTGCCAGCAGCTTAGAACGGCAAGAGACCCAGTACTTC
TRBJ2-1,NA,TRBV28,TRBD1,CASSPDRDLNEQFF,TGTGCCAGCAGCCCCGACAGGGATTTGAATGAGCAGTTCTTC
TRBJ1-5,NA,TRBV19,NA,CASSGAPQSSQHF,TGTGCCAGTAGTGGGGCACCCCAGTCGTCCCAGCATTTT
TRBJ1-4,NA,TRBV7-9,TRBD1,CASSSDRWTEKLFF,TGTGCCAGCAGCTCGGACAGGTGGACCGAAAAACTGTTTTTT
TRBJ1-1,NA,TRBV27,NA,CASSLQGLDTEAFF,TGTGCCAGCAGTTTGCAGGGCCTGGACACTGAAGCTTTCTTT
TRBJ1-2,NA,TRBV7-8,NA,CASSGDRGGGYTF,TGTGCCAGCAGCGGGGATAGGGGTGGCGGCTACACCTTC
TRBJ2-1,few,TRBV7-7,TRBD2,CASSLGASGNNEQFF,TGTGCTAGCAGCTTAGGGGCTAGCGGGAACAATGAGCAGTTCTTC
TRBJ2-5,once,TRBV5-1,TRBD2,CASSLTSGPGETQYF,TGCGCCAGCAGCTTGACTAGCGGGCCTGGAGAGACCCAGTACTTC
TRBJ2-3,NA,TRBV27,TRBD2,CASSPELAGWPADTQYF,TGTGCCAGCAGTCCAGAACTAGCGGGATGGCCAGCAGATACGCAGTATTTT
TRBJ1-4,NA,TRBV5-8,TRBD1,CASSFIRTGEYEKLFF,TGTGCCAGCAGCTTTATAAGGACAGGGGAATATGAAAAACTGTTTTTT
TRBJ1-2,NA,TRBV5-1,TRBD1,CASKQGASYYGYTF,TGCGCCAGTAAACAGGGGGCCTCTTACTATGGCTACACCTTC
TRBJ2-3,NA,TRBV28,NA,CASSYSGAPFTDAQYF,TGTGCCAGCAGCTATAGCGGTGCTCCTTTCACAGATGCGCAGTATTTT
TRBJ2-2,NA,TRBV18,TRBD1,CASSERDRNTGELFF,TGTGCCAGCTCAGAAAGGGACAGGAACACCGGGGAGCTGTTTTTT
TRBJ2-1,few,TRBV7-9,TRBD2,CASSLGTSGTYNEQFF,TGTGCCAGCAGCTTAGGTACTAGCGGGACGTACAATGAGCAGTTCTTC
TRBJ1-1,NA,TRBV5-1,NA,CASSLSRGDTEAFF,TGCGCCAGCAGCTTGTCCAGGGGCGACACTGAAGCTTTCTTT
TRBJ1-3,NA,TRBV4-1,NA,CASSQDQGAFSGNTIYF,TGCGCCAGCAGCCAAGATCAGGGCGCCTTCTCTGGAAACACCATATATTTT
TRBJ2-1,NA,TRBV5-4,TRBD2,CASSWPGEGIPAFF,TGTGCCAGCAGCTGGCCCGGGGAGGGCATTCCTGCGTTCTTC
TRBJ2-3,NA,TRBV5-1,TRBD1,CASSSYRGGTDTQYF,TGCGCCAGCAGCTCCTACAGGGGCGGCACAGATACGCAGTATTTT
TRBJ2-1,NA,TRBV5-4,TRBD2,CASSLVKRELNEQFF,TGTGCCAGCAGCTTGGTTAAGCGGGAGCTCAATGAGCAGTTCTTC
TRBJ2-7,NA,TRBV6-5,TRBD2,CASSLAGGGNEQYF,TGTGCCAGCAGTCTAGCGGGAGGCGGGAACGAGCAGTACTTC
TRBJ1-5,NA,TRBV12-5,TRBD1,CASGLWTGDHF,TGTGCTAGTGGTCTCTGGACAGGGGACCATTTT
TRBJ1-5,NA,TRBV28,TRBD1,CASSLTGDSNQPQHF,TGTGCCAGCAGTTTAACAGGGGATAGCAATCAGCCCCAGCATTTT
TRBJ2-1,NA,TRBV10-1,NA,CASSAQAGINNEQFF,TGCGCCAGCAGTGCGCAAGCGGGTATAAACAATGAGCAGTTCTTC
TRBJ2-7,NA,TRBV27,NA,CASSLVGQGGYEQYF,TGTGCCAGCAGTTTAGTCGGACAGGGAGGGTACGAGCAGTACTTC
TRBJ1-3,NA,TRBV19,TRBD1,CASQTGGAKGNTIYF,TGTGCCAGCCAAACAGGGGGCGCGAAAGGAAACACCATATATTTT
TRBJ2-3,NA,TRBV5-4,TRBD2,CASSTGLAGVTDTQYF,TGTGCCAGCAGCACCGGACTAGCGGGAGTAACAGATACGCAGTATTTT
TRBJ2-1,NA,TRBV6-1,TRBD2,CASSEKGTSVYNEQFF,TGTGCCAGCAGTGAAAAGGGGACTAGCGTGTACAATGAGCAGTTCTTC
TRBJ1-1,NA,TRBV28,NA,CGCWLRGSPEAFF,TGTGGGTGCTGGTTAAGGGGTTCCCCTGAAGCTTTCTTT
TRBJ2-4,NA,TRBV19,TRBD2,CASSIGGGRFVENIQYF,TGTGCCAGTAGTATAGGGGGCGGGAGATTCGTCGAAAACATTCAGTACTTC
TRBJ1-5,NA,TRBV30,NA,CAWSVGRGYQPQHF,TGTGCCTGGAGTGTAGGGAGGGGTTATCAGCCCCAGCATTTT
TRBJ1-1,NA,TRBV4-1,TRBD1,CASSQGRGQKNTEAFF,TGCGCCAGCAGCCAAGGACGGGGACAGAAGAACACTGAAGCTTTCTTT
TRBJ2-1,NA,TRBV9,TRBD2,CASSATPSGSNEQFF,TGTGCCAGCAGCGCCACTCCTAGCGGGAGCAATGAGCAGTTCTTC
TRBJ2-4,NA,TRBV4-1,NA,CASSQLWRAKNIQYF,TGCGCCAGCAGCCAATTGTGGAGGGCCAAAAACATTCAGTACTTC
TRBJ2-3,NA,TRBV9,NA,CASSAVGSTDTQYF,TGTGCCAGCAGCGCAGTTGGTAGCACAGATACGCAGTATTTT
TRBJ1-1,NA,TRBV25-1,TRBD1,CASRLTGPGNTEAFF,TGTGCCAGCAGGTTGACAGGGCCTGGGAACACTGAAGCTTTCTTT
TRBJ2-7,NA,TRBV27,TRBD2,CASSFRLAPSYEQYF,TGTGCCAGCAGTTTTCGACTAGCACCATCCTACGAGCAGTACTTC
TRBJ2-4,NA,TRBV10-3,TRBD2,CAISESLAGTKNIQYF,TGTGCCATCAGTGAGTCGCTAGCGGGAACCAAAAACATTCAGTACTTC
TRBJ2-3,NA,TRBV7-9,NA,CASSLQGSTDTQYF,TGTGCCAGCAGCTTACAGGGGAGCACAGATACGCAGTATTTT
TRBJ2-7,NA,TRBV6-1,TRBD1,CASRDRGREQYF,TGTGCCAGCCGGGACAGGGGGCGTGAGCAGTACTTC
TRBJ1-5,NA,TRBV7-6,NA,CASSLGSNSQPQHF,TGTGCCAGCAGCTTAGGGTCCAACAGTCAGCCCCAGCATTTT
TRBJ2-1,NA,TRBV28,NA,CASSSRGYEQFF,TGTGCCAGCAGTTCGCGCGGGTATGAGCAGTTCTTC
TRBJ2-7,few,TRBV5-6,TRBD1,CASSLDYRGAYEQYF,TGTGCCAGCAGCTTGGACTACAGGGGGGCCTACGAGCAGTACTTC
TRBJ2-7,NA,TRBV5-1,TRBD2,CASSLEGTRDEQYF,TGCGCCAGCAGCTTGGAAGGGACTAGGGACGAGCAGTACTTC
TRBJ1-5,once,TRBV6-1,TRBD1,CASTHTGAGNQPQHF,TGTGCCAGCACTCATACAGGGGCTGGCAATCAGCCCCAGCATTTT
TRBJ1-3,NA,TRBV10-3,NA,CAISEHQGSRNTIYF,TGTGCCATCAGTGAACACCAGGGATCACGAAACACCATATATTTT
TRBJ1-2,NA,TRBV5-1,NA,CASQTGYPNYGYTF,TGCGCCAGCCAGACAGGATATCCTAACTATGGCTACACCTTC
TRBJ1-4,few,TRBV6-5,TRBD1,CASSLDRGSEKLFF,TGTGCCAGCAGCCTGGACAGGGGCAGTGAAAAACTGTTTTTT
TRBJ2-1,NA,TRBV21-1,NA,CASSQDPVGLAENEQFF,TGTGCCAGCAGCCAGGACCCTGTGGGACTAGCGGAAAATGAGCAGTTCTTC
TRBJ1-3,NA,TRBV6-7,NA,CGRRYWMGLSSGNTIYF,TGTGGCAGGAGATACTGGATGGGCCTGAGCTCTGGAAACACCATATATTTT
TRBJ2-7,NA,TRBV27,NA,CASSFLGAGYEQYF,TGTGCCAGCAGTTTTCTTGGCGCGGGGTACGAGCAGTACTTC